This note documents a single TCR beta chain sequence. The cohort comprised individuals with locally advanced or metastatic urothelial carcinoma. This sample was taken from a study of PD-L1 blockade in urothelial cancer. About the study: Blood drawn 3 weeks (second dose) and 6 weeks after treatment start was analyzed. Across blood samples, T cells had a median count of 141,255.

TCRdb's copy holds only in-frame clones and misses some; the assay was immunoSEQ multiplex PCR. The table shows 90,000 to 120,000 clones, with roughly nine tenths occurring only once. Germline CDR1 is SGHRS and CDR2 is YFSETQ. This CDR3 has 17 amino acids. The V end lost 0 bases, the J end lost 0 bases, and 12 bases lay between the germline ends. The sequencing here drew on PBMCs, taken around atezolizumab (anti-PD-L1) treatment. The chain employs TRBV5-1 and TRBJ2-2, with D possibly TRBD2 on 5 matching bases. The receptor comes from a woman at least 80 years old with urothelial cancer. The CDR3 nucleotides are TGCGCCAGCAGCTTGGCCCGGGGTGCGCCGAACACCGGGGAGCTGTTTTTT. Protein product: CASSLARGAPNTGELFF.